This T cell receptor beta chain was found in a study of spatial heterogeneity in lung cancer. TCRdb reprocessed the 5' RACE reads with MiXCR, giving one entry per CDR3 protein. The sample consists of 45,000 to 55,000 distinct CDR3 sequences, roughly 5.2% of them appearing once. This clonotype appeared many times. The CDR3 is 16 amino acids. V shed 2 bases and J 2 bases; nucleotides not matched to a gene: 8. The germline V gene encodes CDR1 DFQATT and CDR2 SNEGSKA (reference sequence). Time point defined: sample taken at primary tumor resection. Sequencing covered unsorted whole RNA taken from tumor, nontumor lung or frozen PBMC.

The sequence was obtained from a male donor with early-stage non-small cell lung cancer. The source was PBMCs, collected at surgery. This chain connects TRBV20-1 to TRBJ2-1, with 8 bases lining up with TRBD2. The CDR3 here is CSARLYGGRTYNEQFF. For the CDR3, the DNA is TGCAGTGCTAGACTCTACGGCGGGAGGACCTACAATGAGCAGTTCTTC.